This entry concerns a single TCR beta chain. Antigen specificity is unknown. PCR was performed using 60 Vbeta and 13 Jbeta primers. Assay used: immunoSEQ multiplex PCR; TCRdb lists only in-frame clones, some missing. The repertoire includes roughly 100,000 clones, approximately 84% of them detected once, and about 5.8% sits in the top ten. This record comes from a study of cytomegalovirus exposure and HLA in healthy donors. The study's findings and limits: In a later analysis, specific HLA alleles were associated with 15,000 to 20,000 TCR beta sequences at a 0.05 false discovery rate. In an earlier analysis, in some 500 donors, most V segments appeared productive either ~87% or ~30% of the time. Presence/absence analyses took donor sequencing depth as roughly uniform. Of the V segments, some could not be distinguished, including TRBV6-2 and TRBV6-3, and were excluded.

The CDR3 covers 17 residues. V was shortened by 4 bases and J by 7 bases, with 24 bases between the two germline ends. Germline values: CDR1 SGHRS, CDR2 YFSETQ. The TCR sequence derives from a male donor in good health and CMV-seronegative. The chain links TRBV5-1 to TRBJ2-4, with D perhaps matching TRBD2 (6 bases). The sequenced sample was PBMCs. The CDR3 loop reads CASSNTLGGAETNIQYF. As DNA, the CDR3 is TGCGCCAGCAGCAACACGCTAGGAGGGGCTGAGACCAACATTCAGTACTTC.